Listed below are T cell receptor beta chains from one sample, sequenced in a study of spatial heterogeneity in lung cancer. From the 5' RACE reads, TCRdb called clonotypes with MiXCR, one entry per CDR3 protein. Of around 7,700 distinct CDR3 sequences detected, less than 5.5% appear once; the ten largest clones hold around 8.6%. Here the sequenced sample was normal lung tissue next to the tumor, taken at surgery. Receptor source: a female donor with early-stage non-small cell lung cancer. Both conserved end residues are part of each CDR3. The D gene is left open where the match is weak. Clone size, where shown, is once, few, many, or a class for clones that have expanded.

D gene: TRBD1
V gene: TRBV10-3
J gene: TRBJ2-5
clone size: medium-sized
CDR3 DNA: TGTGCCATCAGTGCCAGGGGGCCTCAAGAGACCCAGTACTTC
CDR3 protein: CAISARGPQETQYF

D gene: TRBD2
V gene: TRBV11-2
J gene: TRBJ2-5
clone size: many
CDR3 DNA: TGTGCCAGCAGCTTACTGGTGTTCGCGGGAGGGCCTGTTTATTTTGAGACCCAGTACTTC
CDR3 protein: CASSLLVFAGGPVYFETQYF

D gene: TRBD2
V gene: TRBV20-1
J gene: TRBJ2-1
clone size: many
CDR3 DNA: TGCAGTGCTAGAGATCGGGGACTAGCGGATCCCTCTAGATTTGAGCAGTTCTTC
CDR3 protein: CSARDRGLADPSRFEQFF

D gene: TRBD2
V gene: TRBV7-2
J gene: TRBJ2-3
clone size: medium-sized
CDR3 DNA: TGTGCCAGCAGCCCACGCCCCTACACTAGCGGAGGAGGGGGTGTGGATACGCAGTATTTT
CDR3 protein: CASSPRPYTSGGGGVDTQYF

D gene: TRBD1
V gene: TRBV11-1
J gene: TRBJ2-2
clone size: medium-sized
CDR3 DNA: TGTGCCAGCAGCCTGGACAGGGCGAGGACCGGGGAGCTGTTTTTT
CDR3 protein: CASSLDRARTGELFF

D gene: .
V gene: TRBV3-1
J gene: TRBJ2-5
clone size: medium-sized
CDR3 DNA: TGTGCCAGCAGCCAAGGGACTCAAGAGACCCAGTACTTC
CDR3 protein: CASSQGTQETQYF

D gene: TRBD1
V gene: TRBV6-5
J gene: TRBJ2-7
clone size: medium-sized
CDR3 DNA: TGTGCCAGCAGTTCCTGGACAGGGCTCTACGAGCAGTACTTC
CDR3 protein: CASSSWTGLYEQYF

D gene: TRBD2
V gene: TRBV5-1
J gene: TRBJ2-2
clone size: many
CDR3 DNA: TGCGCCAGCAGCTTGGCCGGACTAGCGGGAAACACCGGGGAGCTGTTTTTT
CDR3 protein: CASSLAGLAGNTGELFF

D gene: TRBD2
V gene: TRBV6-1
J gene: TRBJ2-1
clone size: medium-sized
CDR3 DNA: TGTGCCAGCAGTGCAGGACTCCGGGGGGACGATGAGCAGTTCTTC
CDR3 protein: CASSAGLRGDDEQFF

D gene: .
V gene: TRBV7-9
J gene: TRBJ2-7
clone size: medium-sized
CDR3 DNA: TGTGCCAGCAGCCCCCGGGAATACGAGCAGTACTTC
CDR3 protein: CASSPREYEQYF

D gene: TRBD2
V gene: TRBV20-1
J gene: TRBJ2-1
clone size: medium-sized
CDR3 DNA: TGCAGTGCGAAGCGGTTGCGGGAGACTTCTGAGCAGTTCTTC
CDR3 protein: CSAKRLRETSEQFF

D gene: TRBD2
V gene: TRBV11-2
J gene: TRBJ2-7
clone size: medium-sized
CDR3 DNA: TGTGCCAGCAGCTTAGGACTAGCGGGACGCTGGTACGAGCAGTACTTC
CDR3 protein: CASSLGLAGRWYEQYF

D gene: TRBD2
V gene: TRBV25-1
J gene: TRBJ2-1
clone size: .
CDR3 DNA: TGTGCCAGCAGTGAAGGGACTAGCGGTTTCTCCTACAATGAGCAGTTCTTC
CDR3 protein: CASSEGTSGFSYNEQFF

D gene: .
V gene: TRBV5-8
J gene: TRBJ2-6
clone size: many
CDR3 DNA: TGTGCCAGCAGGCATCTGGTAGGGAGTGGGGCCAACGTCCTGACTTTC
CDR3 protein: CASRHLVGSGANVLTF

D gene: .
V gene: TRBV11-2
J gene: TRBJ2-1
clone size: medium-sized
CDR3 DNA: TGTGCCAGCAGCTTAACAGGGTTGCTGTACAATGAGCAGTTCTTC
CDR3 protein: CASSLTGLLYNEQFF

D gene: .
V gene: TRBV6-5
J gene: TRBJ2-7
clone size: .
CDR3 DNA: TGTGCCAGCAGCCTGGGATACTCCTACGAGCAGTACTTC
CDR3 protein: CASSLGYSYEQYF

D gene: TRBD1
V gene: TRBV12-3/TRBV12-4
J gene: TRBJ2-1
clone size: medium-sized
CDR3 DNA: TGTGCCAGCAGAACCGGGACAGGGCCGTTCAATGAGCAGTTCTTC
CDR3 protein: CASRTGTGPFNEQFF

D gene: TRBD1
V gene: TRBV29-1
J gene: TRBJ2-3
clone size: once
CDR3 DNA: TGCAGCGCCTGGCAGGGGGCGCGGGCAGATACGCAGTATTTT
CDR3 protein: CSAWQGARADTQYF

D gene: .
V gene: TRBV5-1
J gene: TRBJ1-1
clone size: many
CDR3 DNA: TGCGCCAGCAGCTCCGTAGGGCGATCTCTCAACACTGAAGCTTTCTTT
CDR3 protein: CASSSVGRSLNTEAFF

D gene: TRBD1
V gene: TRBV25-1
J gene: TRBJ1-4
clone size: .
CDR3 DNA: TGTGCCAGCAGTGAATCTACAGGGGGCGAAAAACTGTTTTTT
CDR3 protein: CASSESTGGEKLFF

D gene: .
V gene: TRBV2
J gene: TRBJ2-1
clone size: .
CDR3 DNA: TGTGCCAGCAGCGGGGGCAGCAATGAGCAGTTCTTC
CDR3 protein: CASSGGSNEQFF

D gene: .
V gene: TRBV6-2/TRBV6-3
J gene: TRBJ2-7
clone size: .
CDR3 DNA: TGTGCCAGCAGAAAGGGACTACCAGGGGCCTACGAGCAGTACTTC
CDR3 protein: CASRKGLPGAYEQYF

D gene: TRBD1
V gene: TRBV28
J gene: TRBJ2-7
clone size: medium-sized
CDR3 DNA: TGTGCCAGCAGGGCCGGGACAGGACCCTACGAGCAGTACTTC
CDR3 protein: CASRAGTGPYEQYF

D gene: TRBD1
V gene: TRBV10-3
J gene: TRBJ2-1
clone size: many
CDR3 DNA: TGTGCCACGATAGGACAGGGTGAGGGGGATGAGCAGTTCTTC
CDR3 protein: CATIGQGEGDEQFF

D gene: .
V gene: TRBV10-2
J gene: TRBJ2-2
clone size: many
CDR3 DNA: TGCGCCAGCATGGGACATACGAACACCGGGGAGCTGTTTTTT
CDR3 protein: CASMGHTNTGELFF

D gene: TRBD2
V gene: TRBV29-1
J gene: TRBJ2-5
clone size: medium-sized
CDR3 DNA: TGCAGCGTTGAAGATTGGAGGGAGCGCGGGGGGACCCAGTACTTC
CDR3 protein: CSVEDWRERGGTQYF

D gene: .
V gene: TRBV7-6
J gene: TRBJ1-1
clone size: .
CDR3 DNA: TGTGCCAGCAGCTTAGGAGCAGGGGAGCGAACTGAAGCTTTCTTT
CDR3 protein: CASSLGAGERTEAFF

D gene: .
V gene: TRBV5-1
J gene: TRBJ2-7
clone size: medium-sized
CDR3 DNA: TGCGCCAGCAGCTTGACCCCGGACTACTCCTACGAGCAGTACTTC
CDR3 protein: CASSLTPDYSYEQYF

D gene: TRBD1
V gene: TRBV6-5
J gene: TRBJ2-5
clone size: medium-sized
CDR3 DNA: TGTGCCAGCAGTTACTCGAGGACAGGGGGAGAGACCCAGTACTTC
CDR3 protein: CASSYSRTGGETQYF

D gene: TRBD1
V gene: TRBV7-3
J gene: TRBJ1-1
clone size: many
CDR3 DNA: TGTGCCAGCAGCCAGCGACAGGGTTCTGAAGCTTTCTTT
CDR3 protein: CASSQRQGSEAFF

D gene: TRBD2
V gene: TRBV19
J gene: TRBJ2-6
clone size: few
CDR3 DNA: TGTGCCAGTAGTCGATCACTAGCGGGAGGGCCTCTCGGGGCCAACGTCCTGACTTTC
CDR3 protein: CASSRSLAGGPLGANVLTF

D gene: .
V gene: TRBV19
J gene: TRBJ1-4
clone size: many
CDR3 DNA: TGTGCCAGCCGACGGTCTGCAACTAATGAAAAACTGTTTTTT
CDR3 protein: CASRRSATNEKLFF

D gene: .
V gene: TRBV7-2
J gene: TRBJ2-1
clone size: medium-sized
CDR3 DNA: TGTGCCAGCAGCTTAGCCCCCCTAACGGACAATGAGCAGTTCTTC
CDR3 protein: CASSLAPLTDNEQFF

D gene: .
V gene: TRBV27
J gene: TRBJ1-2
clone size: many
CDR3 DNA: TGTGCCAGCAGTCCTCAGGGAACTAACTATGGCTACACCTTC
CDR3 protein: CASSPQGTNYGYTF

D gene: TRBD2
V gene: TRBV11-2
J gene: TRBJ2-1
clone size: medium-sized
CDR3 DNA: TGTGCCAGCAGCTTAGAGCCTAGCGGGTTTGAGCAGTTCTTC
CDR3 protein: CASSLEPSGFEQFF

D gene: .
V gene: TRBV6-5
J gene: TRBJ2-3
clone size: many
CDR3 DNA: TGTGCCAGCAGACGTATCTCCTCGGACACAGATACGCAGTATTTT
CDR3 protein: CASRRISSDTDTQYF

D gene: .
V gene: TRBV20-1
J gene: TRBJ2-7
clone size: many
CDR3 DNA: TGCAGTGCGTACCCTAGCGCGGGAACGGGACTCGAGCAGTACTTC
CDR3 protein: CSAYPSAGTGLEQYF

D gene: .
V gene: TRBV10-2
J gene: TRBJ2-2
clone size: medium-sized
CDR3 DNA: TGCGCCAGCAGGGACACCGGGGAGCTGTTTTTT
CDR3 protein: CASRDTGELFF

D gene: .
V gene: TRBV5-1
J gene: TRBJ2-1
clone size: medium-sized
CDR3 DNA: TGCGCCAGCAGCTTGAAGGAGGTCAATGTCAATGAGCAGTTCTTC
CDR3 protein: CASSLKEVNVNEQFF

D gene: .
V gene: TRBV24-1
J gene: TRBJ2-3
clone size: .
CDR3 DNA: TGTGCCACCAGCCGACAAGGCACAGATACGCAGTATTTT
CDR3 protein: CATSRQGTDTQYF